This entry concerns a single T cell receptor beta chain. The data were taken from a study of cytomegalovirus exposure and HLA in healthy donors. V was cut by 2 bases and J by 8 bases, with 15 bases left in between. This CDR3 region has 15 residues. CDR1 and CDR2 from the germline V gene are MDHEN and SYDVKM. The PCR used 60 Vbeta and 13 Jbeta primers. This table comes from immunoSEQ multiplex PCR, and its TCRdb copy is limited to in-frame clones, with some not included. The sample lists some 120,000 clones, more than 70% occurring once. The chain employs TRBV28 and TRBJ1-4; D is ambiguous. Sequenced input: PBMCs. This receptor was obtained from a human donor in good health. CDR3 nucleotides: TGTGCCAGCAGTTTAGGTGGAGGACGGAACGAAAAACTGTTTTTT. Its translation: CASSLGGGRNEKLFF.